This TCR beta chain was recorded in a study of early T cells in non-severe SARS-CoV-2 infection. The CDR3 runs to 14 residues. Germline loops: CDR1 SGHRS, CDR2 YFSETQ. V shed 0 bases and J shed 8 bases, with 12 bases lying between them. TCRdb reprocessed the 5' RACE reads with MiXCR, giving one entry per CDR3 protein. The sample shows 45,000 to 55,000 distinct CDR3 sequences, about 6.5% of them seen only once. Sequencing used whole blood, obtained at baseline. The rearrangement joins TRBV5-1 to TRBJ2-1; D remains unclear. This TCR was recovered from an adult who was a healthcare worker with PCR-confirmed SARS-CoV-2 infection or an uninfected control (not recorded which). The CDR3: CASSLASSPDEQFF. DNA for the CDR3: TGCGCCAGCAGCTTGGCCAGCTCCCCCGATGAGCAGTTCTTC. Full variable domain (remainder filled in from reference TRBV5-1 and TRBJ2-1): KAGVTQTPRYLIKTRGQQVTLSCSPISGHRSVSWYQQTPGQGLQFLFEYFSETQRNKGNFPGRFSGRQFSNSRSEMNVSTLELGDSALYLCASSLASSPDEQFFGPGTRLTVL.